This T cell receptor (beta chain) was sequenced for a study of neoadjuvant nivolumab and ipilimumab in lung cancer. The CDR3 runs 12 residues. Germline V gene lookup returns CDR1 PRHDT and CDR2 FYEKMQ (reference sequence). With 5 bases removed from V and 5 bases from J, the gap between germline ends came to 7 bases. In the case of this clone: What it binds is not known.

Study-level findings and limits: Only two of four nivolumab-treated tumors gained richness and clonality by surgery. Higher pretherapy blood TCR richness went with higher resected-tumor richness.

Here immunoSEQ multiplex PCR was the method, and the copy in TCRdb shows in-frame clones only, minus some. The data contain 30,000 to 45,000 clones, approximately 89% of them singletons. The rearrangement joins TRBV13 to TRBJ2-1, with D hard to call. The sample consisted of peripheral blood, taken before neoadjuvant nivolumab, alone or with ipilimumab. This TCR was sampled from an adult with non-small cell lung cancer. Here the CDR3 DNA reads TGTGCCAGCAGCCCCATCAACAATGAGCAGTTCTTC. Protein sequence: CASSPINNEQFF.